A selection of T cell receptor beta chains follows, all from one sample in a study of T cells after yellow fever vaccination. One entry per CDR3 protein results from TCRdb running MiXCR on the 5' RACE reads. The sample comprises some 600,000 distinct CDR3 sequences, about 17% of which are singletons, and 17% rests with the top ten. The sequenced sample was PBMCs, obtained about 5 days after the first yellow fever vaccination. The receptor set was obtained from a man between 18 and 29 years old who received the YFV17D yellow fever vaccine. The conserved cysteine and the conserved F or W are not part of the CDR3 here. Size is omitted from some rows. Given values are once, few, many or a class for expanded clones.

V gene: TRBV15
clone size: few
CDR3 length: 12
CDR3 protein: ATSVRDRVNTQY

V gene: TRBV5-6
clone size: many
CDR3 length: 16
CDR3 protein: ASSLIGLQGARPYGYT

V gene: TRBV18
clone size: -
CDR3 length: 13
CDR3 protein: ASSPIGAGWNEQF

V gene: TRBV5-4
clone size: -
CDR3 length: 14
CDR3 protein: ASSTKRGPGIYEQY

V gene: TRBV28
clone size: -
CDR3 length: 12
CDR3 protein: ASSLGFVTDTQY

V gene: TRBV10-3
clone size: many
CDR3 length: 11
CDR3 protein: AISGAGGQPQH

V gene: TRBV10-3
clone size: -
CDR3 length: 12
CDR3 protein: AISAWGATDTQY

V gene: TRBV5-5
clone size: many
CDR3 length: 12
CDR3 protein: ASSRDSLNTEAF

V gene: TRBV7-2
clone size: many
CDR3 length: 14
CDR3 protein: ASTGGGTLAKNIQY

V gene: TRBV25-1
clone size: -
CDR3 length: 13
CDR3 protein: ASSNGGVSNQPQH

V gene: TRBV7-2
clone size: -
CDR3 length: 11
CDR3 protein: ASSFTANYGYT

V gene: TRBV20-1
clone size: -
CDR3 length: 12
CDR3 protein: SASYSYSNQPQH

V gene: TRBV6-1
clone size: -
CDR3 length: 12
CDR3 protein: ASSDYSLNQPQH

V gene: TRBV2
clone size: -
CDR3 length: 14
CDR3 protein: ASSEGDRGPYNEQF

V gene: TRBV5-1
clone size: -
CDR3 length: 15
CDR3 protein: ASSQNPAAVGTGELF

V gene: TRBV5-4
clone size: -
CDR3 length: 12
CDR3 protein: ASSLRGQYNEQF

V gene: TRBV7-3
clone size: many
CDR3 length: 12
CDR3 protein: ASSGQGDFGELF

V gene: TRBV20-1
clone size: many
CDR3 length: 11
CDR3 protein: SAWDRGTGELF

V gene: TRBV18
clone size: few
CDR3 length: 13
CDR3 protein: ASSPQARSTDTQY

V gene: TRBV12-5
clone size: -
CDR3 length: 15
CDR3 protein: ASGSTVAAGQADTQY

V gene: TRBV20-1
clone size: many
CDR3 length: 9
CDR3 protein: SARANTEAF

V gene: TRBV6-2/TRBV6-3
clone size: -
CDR3 length: 11
CDR3 protein: ASSNLALDTQY

V gene: TRBV6-1
clone size: few
CDR3 length: 12
CDR3 protein: ASGPGHGTNEQF

V gene: TRBV7-8
clone size: -
CDR3 length: 12
CDR3 protein: ASSLGLGHRGYT

V gene: TRBV19
clone size: few
CDR3 length: 12
CDR3 protein: ASEKQTGANVLT

V gene: TRBV11-2
clone size: -
CDR3 length: 14
CDR3 protein: ASSLSRGTAKNIQY

V gene: TRBV20-1
clone size: few
CDR3 length: 13
CDR3 protein: SAPGSGGALNEQF

V gene: TRBV6-5
clone size: -
CDR3 length: 13
CDR3 protein: ASSYSAGYRYEQY

V gene: TRBV4-2
clone size: -
CDR3 length: 13
CDR3 protein: ASSQGRQGHTEAF

V gene: TRBV5-4
clone size: few
CDR3 length: 11
CDR3 protein: ASSSDWGDTQY

V gene: TRBV6-1
clone size: -
CDR3 length: 13
CDR3 protein: ASSSFQSGANVLT

V gene: TRBV5-1
clone size: -
CDR3 length: 11
CDR3 protein: ASSFGGAGGYT

V gene: TRBV4-1
clone size: -
CDR3 length: 14
CDR3 protein: ASSQVASPRSYEQY

V gene: TRBV29-1
clone size: few
CDR3 length: 13
CDR3 protein: SVFSGTPAGEKLF

V gene: TRBV7-9
clone size: -
CDR3 length: 13
CDR3 protein: ASSLGLPKTYEQY

V gene: TRBV25-1
clone size: -
CDR3 length: 12
CDR3 protein: ASSQYLDSYGYT

V gene: TRBV7-9
clone size: -
CDR3 length: 12
CDR3 protein: ASSPGQGGYEQY

V gene: TRBV20-1
clone size: -
CDR3 length: 12
CDR3 protein: STDSGPLNTEAF

V gene: TRBV5-5
clone size: few
CDR3 length: 12
CDR3 protein: ASSPQTENYGYT

V gene: TRBV4-1
clone size: -
CDR3 length: 11
CDR3 protein: ASSQEFAYEQY

V gene: TRBV7-9
clone size: -
CDR3 length: 12
CDR3 protein: ASSPPGPNDEQY

V gene: TRBV30
clone size: -
CDR3 length: 9
CDR3 protein: AWSQSGELF

V gene: TRBV19
clone size: -
CDR3 length: 13
CDR3 protein: ASSVRAGGSYEQY

V gene: TRBV11-2
clone size: many
CDR3 length: 11
CDR3 protein: ASSQTEGVGQY

V gene: TRBV6-5
clone size: -
CDR3 length: 12
CDR3 protein: ASSYPSGRNEQF

V gene: TRBV7-9
clone size: few
CDR3 length: 12
CDR3 protein: ASSKDRGRQPQH

V gene: TRBV24-1
clone size: few
CDR3 length: 13
CDR3 protein: ATSDSGRAYNEQF

V gene: TRBV20-1
clone size: -
CDR3 length: 9
CDR3 protein: SAAVGDTQY

V gene: TRBV4-3
clone size: few
CDR3 length: 14
CDR3 protein: ASSQEAQINTGELF

V gene: TRBV11-2
clone size: few
CDR3 length: 15
CDR3 protein: ASRPIGTRNSYNEQF

V gene: TRBV12-3/TRBV12-4
clone size: medium-sized
CDR3 length: 12
CDR3 protein: ASSLGLGFDTQY

V gene: TRBV7-9
clone size: few
CDR3 length: 10
CDR3 protein: ASSGGASPLH

V gene: TRBV5-4
clone size: -
CDR3 length: 12
CDR3 protein: ASSFKGGPDTQY

V gene: TRBV24-1
clone size: -
CDR3 length: 13
CDR3 protein: ATSVFRGGNTEAF

V gene: TRBV4-2
clone size: few
CDR3 length: 12
CDR3 protein: ASSQGGQASEQY

V gene: TRBV7-9
clone size: few
CDR3 length: 11
CDR3 protein: ASSDPRENTQY

V gene: TRBV7-8
clone size: many
CDR3 length: 13
CDR3 protein: ASSLRGLMNTEAF

V gene: TRBV7-3
clone size: many
CDR3 length: 11
CDR3 protein: ASSFEGRDEQF